This entry describes one T cell receptor (beta chain). Its antigen remains unidentified. No qualities accompany the bases; no much larger clone lies one base away. The library was produced with multiplex PCR. Sequencing relied on an Illumina HiSeq 4000. To build TCR beta libraries, CDR3 regions were amplified by Arm-PCR using iRepertoire HTBI primers. PCR products were gel purified before sequencing. As for the authors' bioinformatics: Gene usage analysis of CDR3 amino acid clonotypes used the 60 to 80 TRBV and some 13 TRBJ segments found across samples. COPE and FqMerger were used to merge the filtered high-quality paired reads into contigs. BLAST was used to align contigs to the IMGT TRBV, TRBD and TRBJ reference genes, and CDR3 was defined following IMGT. Any clonotype with a frequency above 0.1% was counted as a highly expanded clone. Shannon entropy served as the measure of repertoire diversity, while the Gini coefficient captured V-J evenness. A clonotype found in more than one individual was treated as public. TCRdb reprocessed the public reads (quality trimming at Q25 with fastp, clone calling with MiXCR) and kept in-frame beta chains. Each CDR3 protein gets just one entry, which takes the most common genes and DNA from the rows behind it. Clone size and V and J calls follow TCRdb, not the original study. A total of under 300,000 distinct CDR3 sequences appear in this sample, around 19% of them only once. The ten top clones hold 12% to 15% of the sample.

The data were taken from a study of regulatory T cells in long-lasting Graves disease (dated by TCRdb to the early 2020s). For the study in its entirety: Antithyroid drugs had been taken for less than 3 months by newly diagnosed Graves' disease patients. A total of about 33 samples were covered by TCR sequencing, comprising around 13 persistent and approximately 20 newly diagnosed Graves' disease patients. Patients with persistent Graves' disease were compared with patients with newly diagnosed Graves' disease using TCR sequencing and RNA sequencing of peripheral blood. The study took place in China and was registered as a clinical trial. Study-level results and caveats: As a limitation, the authors acknowledged that the small sample size may reduce accuracy. Only peripheral blood was studied, because thyroid tissue, the primary lesion, was inaccessible. Persistent patients shared more public clonotypes among themselves (under 3,000) than newly diagnosed patients did (more than 950). Only the TCR beta chain was sequenced and analyzed. Compared with newly diagnosed patients, persistent Graves' disease patients had lower TCR Shannon entropy and fewer highly expanded clones, which suggests clonal expansion.

The sample's time point label, in plain terms: newly diagnosed GD, antithyroid drugs for less than 3 months. For both TCR sequencing and RNA sequencing, RNA was extracted from PBMCs in TRIzol. The diagnosis of Graves' disease was made according to American Thyroid Association guidelines. Recruitment of patients was carried out at an endocrinology department in Xi'an, China. From each patient, around 9 milliliters of peripheral blood was collected into an EDTA anticoagulant tube. PBMCs were isolated by Ficoll Paque Plus density gradient separation without further T cell sorting. An Agilent 2100 Bioanalyzer and agarose gel were used to check RNA quality, and a NanoDrop 2000 was used to measure RNA concentration. The data also belong to a second study, concerning T cells in Graves' hyperthyroidism and ophthalmopathy. The second source states: Stable Graves' hyperthyroidism was defined as the absence of progression to ophthalmopathy over 18 months of follow-up. Hyperthyroidism patients were newly diagnosed, had a disease duration of under 2 months, and were aged 18 to 65 years. Any patient with an uncontrolled infection, another autoimmune disease, pregnancy or lactation was excluded. Diagnoses relied on clinical symptoms, serum thyroxine and TRAb, thyroid ultrasound and orbital computed tomography. For the first round of RT-PCR on the TCR CDR3, the HTBI primer set was used together with the Qiagen OneStep RT-PCR kit. Blood samples also contained most of the expanded thyroid clonotypes (frequency above 0.001), which suggests that blood repertoires may reflect thyroid immune responses. In cross-validation, a model built on a 13 V-J signature told ophthalmopathy apart from stable hyperthyroidism with just under 90% sensitivity and about 81% specificity, and in testing the same model reached 80%/75%. In validation, the model predicted progression to ophthalmopathy a median of around 6.5 months before onset, with roughly 70% sensitivity and just under 75% specificity. TCR V-J signatures able to tell the groups apart were searched for in a discovery cohort of some 97 patients, of whom more than 40 had Graves' ophthalmopathy and around 56 had stable Graves' hyperthyroidism. Prospective prediction of ophthalmopathy was tested in an independent validation cohort of 18 to 20 hyperthyroidism patients and some 17 patients who later progressed to ophthalmopathy. The roughly 91 discovery patients were randomly divided into training and test sets at a 7:3 ratio. The study also compared thyroid tissue and blood T-cell repertoires from more than 5 Graves' hyperthyroidism patients. Following sampling, methimazole starting at 30 mg daily was given to hyperthyroidism patients, and high-dose intravenous methylprednisolone was given to ophthalmopathy patients. Libraries were constructed in a second round of multiplex PCR, after which size selection and purification were carried out. Libraries were sequenced paired-end with 100 bp reads on an Illumina HiSeq2000. SOAPnuke was used to process the raw data, with reads discarded if the reads contained adapters or uncalled bases, had a mean Phred below 15, or lacked an exact constant-primer or identifier match. High-quality paired reads were merged using COPE v1.2.5, and each unique nucleotide sequence was defined as a clonotype. Clonotypes were aligned to IMGT TRBV, TRBD and TRBJ reference segments using MiTCR v1.1. Analysis was restricted to V-J combinations with a frequency above 0.0001, which covered roughly 99% of repertoires. The TCS score was defined as the ratio of F50 (clonal expansion) to E x V (chaos), calculated using BLOSUM62-based TCRdist between CDR3 peptides within each V-J. Welch's t-statistics and random forest reduced approximately 520 V-J features to about 13, which were used in a naive Bayes classifier (R e1071). Sample size was not statistically predetermined, and investigators were not blinded to group allocation. The paper describes TCR Vbeta CDR3 sequencing of 130 to 150 peripheral blood samples, made up of around 41 ophthalmopathy patients, some 76 hyperthyroidism patients and approximately 17 progressor patients.

The input for sequencing was peripheral blood mononuclear cells (PBMCs), taken at new diagnosis, from a patient treated with antithyroid drugs. This receptor was obtained from a woman between 25 and 40 years old with Graves disease. Donor details come from another sample of the same person, matched by shared clones.

The CDR3 here reads CASSQDSFGRLNTEAFF. The DNA sequence reads TGCGCCAGCAGCCAAGATAGCTTCGGCAGGCTGAACACTGAAGCTTTCTTT. The sequence joins TRBV4-3 to TRBJ1-1; no D gene can be assigned with confidence. Per the germline V gene, LGHNA is the CDR1 and YSLEER is the CDR2. The CDR3 has 17 amino acids, counting the end cysteine and phenylalanine. The retained sequence is limited to the CDR3, 51 bases, with the frame set at the first base. The junction carries 14 bases between V and J, which are trimmed by 0 bases and 0 bases respectively.